This T cell receptor (beta chain) derives from a study of Ad26.COV2.S vaccination and SARS-CoV-2 variants. Background on the study: A COV1001 Ad26.COV2.S trial-arm participant provided the sample. Administration of Ad26.COV2.S was intramuscular, either once or twice 56 days apart.

Profiled with immunoSEQ multiplex PCR; TCRdb holds only in-frame clones, not every one. This table holds more than 250,000 clones, 70% to 90% found once. Treatment meaning: over 15 received Ad26.COV2.S at low or high dose, single or two shots; about 5 received placebo; per-sample allocation not given. The study sampled participants on day 63 after the first vaccine or placebo injection. Trimming stripped 4 bases from V and 1 base from J, with 11 bases between. CDR1 ENHRY and CDR2 SYGVKD come from the germline V gene. This CDR3 is built from 15 residues. The input for sequencing was peripheral blood, taken in a trial of Ad26.COV2.S vaccine versus placebo. The V call is TRBV10-3, the J call TRBJ1-5; D gene ambiguous. The sequence was obtained from a person between 18 and 60 years old who received the Ad26.COV2.S COVID-19 vaccine or a placebo. The CDR3 region is CAISGEGGSNQPQHF. CDR3 in DNA: TGTGCCATCAGTGGCGAAGGAGGGAGCAATCAGCCCCAGCATTTT.